This T cell receptor (beta chain) originates from a study of T cells in Graves' hyperthyroidism and ophthalmopathy. Ophthalmopathy patients had Clinical Activity Score at least 3, NOSPECS grade at least 4, duration under 3 months. The diagnoses drew upon clinical symptoms, serum thyroxine and TRAb, thyroid ultrasound and orbital computed tomography. RNA transcripts gave rise to amplified TCR beta CDR3 regions. The TCR CDR3 was amplified in a first-round RT-PCR using the HTBI primer set. TCRdb re-derived calls from the multiplex PCR reads in MiXCR, one entry per CDR3 protein. This table has 250,000 to 300,000 distinct CDR3 sequences, roughly 18% appearing once. This CDR3 is built from 16 residues. CDR1 is SGHRS, CDR2 YFSETQ, per germline. V lost 0 bases and J lost 1, with 12 bases in between.

The chain couples TRBV5-1 to TRBJ2-3, with D perhaps matching TRBD2 (7 bases). This TCR was sampled from a man between 45 and 60 years old with Graves' ophthalmopathy. The sequencing sample was made of blood. In DNA, the CDR3 is TGCGCCAGCAGCTTGGAGGGGGGGCGACGCACAGATACGCAGTATTTT. This encodes CASSLEGGRRTDTQYF.